This T cell receptor (beta chain) was retrieved from a study of a mutant IDH1 vaccine in newly diagnosed glioma. Study-level background: Radiotherapy alone preceded vaccination by 4-6 weeks; alternatively, vaccination started with temozolomide cycles. Antecedent treatment encompassed radiotherapy, temozolomide, or their combination; the majority received both. V12 came at week 35, V13 at week 47.

Assay used: immunoSEQ multiplex PCR; TCRdb lists only in-frame clones, some missing. The sample lists over 45,000 clones, approximately 71% occurring once. Time point reported: week 47, end of study. One vaccine dose held 300 ug of mutant IDH1 20-mer peptide and came with topical imiquimod. About this clone itself: The antigen remains undetermined.

The sample consisted of PBMCs, taken from a glioma patient whose treatment included an IDH1 peptide vaccine. The source is a man aged 50-59 years with glioma.

The chain's CDR3 is CASSLGVYGYTF. CDR3 sequence (DNA): TGTGCCAGCAGCTTAGGCGTGTATGGCTACACCTTC. The chain employs TRBV11-1 and TRBJ1-2; D is unclear. Germline CDR1 reads SGHAT; CDR2 reads FQDESV (reference sequence). V was cut by 1 base and J by 5 bases, with 5 bases left in between. This CDR3 is 12 amino acids long.